The 27 T cell receptor beta chains given below trace back to one sample, sequenced in a study of cytomegalovirus exposure and HLA in healthy donors. 60 Vbeta and 13 Jbeta primers were used in PCR. The protocol was immunoSEQ multiplex PCR, while the TCRdb copy is restricted to in-frame clones and leaves out a portion. The data contain fewer than 100,000 clones, around four fifths of them singletons. Sequenced: PBMCs. The receptor source for this set is a man between 35 and 55 years old in good health and CMV-seropositive.

J is TRBJ2-5 and V is TRBV4-3, with TRBD2 matching 7 bases. The germline CDR1 and CDR2 sequences are LGHNA and YSLEER. V shed 4 bases, J shed 4 bases, and the junction held 18 bases outside the gene matches. The CDR3 spans 18 residues. CDR3 sequence reads: CASSLETIGEGLGETQYF. DNA of the CDR3: TGCGCCAGCAGCCTAGAGACAATCGGGGAGGGCCTGGGAGAGACCCAGTACTTC.

The rearrangement uses TRBV6-5 and TRBJ1-2, with D perhaps matching TRBD1 (6 bases). The CDR3 is 14 residues long. CDR1 and CDR2 (germline): MNHEY, SVGAGI. Trimming cost V 6 bases and J 10 bases, with 21 bases left between them. CDR3 DNA: TGTGCCAGCAGAGCACCTGGGGGCGTGGATGACTACACCTTC. This translates into CASRAPGGVDDYTF.

V gene TRBV27 combines with J gene TRBJ2-7; no clear D. The CDR3 runs 15 residues. Looked up from germline, CDR1 is MNHEY and CDR2 is SMNVEV (reference sequence). Trimming removed 1 base from V and 1 base from J, with 11 bases in between. The CDR3: CASSLYSGVSYEQYF. In DNA form, the CDR3 reads TGTGCCAGCAGTTTATATTCAGGTGTATCCTACGAGCAGTACTTC.

V is TRBV7-9 and J is TRBJ2-2, with TRBD1 identical over 8 bases. The germline CDR1 and CDR2 sequences are SEHNR and FQNEAQ (reference sequence). The V gene end was trimmed by 4 bases and the J gene end by 7 bases; junction bases not matched to a gene: 17. This CDR3 spans 18 amino acids. CDR3 sequence reads: CASSSNYPVGTGGGELFF. CDR3 sequence (DNA): TGTGCCAGCAGCTCAAACTATCCTGTGGGGACAGGAGGCGGGGAGCTGTTTTTT.

This chain uses TRBV25-1 with TRBJ1-2; the D gene is possibly TRBD1 (5 bases). In germline, CDR1 is MGHDK, CDR2 SYGVNS. The V end was cut by 2 bases, the J end by 8 bases, with 15 bases between. This CDR3 has 14 residues. In DNA, the CDR3 is TGTGCCAGCAGTGAAGGTCAAGGGAGGGGCGGCTACACCTTC. Residues: CASSEGQGRGGYTF.

This clone appeared a single time. The chain employs TRBV14 and TRBJ1-2; a possible D gene is TRBD1 (5 bases). Trimming removed 3 bases at V and 5 bases at J, with 10 bases between. This CDR3 region has 13 residues. The germline CDR1 and CDR2 sequences are SGHDN and FVKESK. CDR3 DNA: TGTGCCAGCAGCCAGGAGGGGCATTATGGCTACACCTTC. Residues: CASSQEGHYGYTF.

The rearrangement uses TRBV28 and TRBJ2-7, with 8 bases identical to TRBD1. The V gene's germline CDR1 is MDHEN and CDR2 SYDVKM. The CDR3 runs to 14 residues. The V and J ends lost 4 bases and 6 bases, in that order; junction bases with no gene match: 8. DNA for the CDR3: TGTGCCAGCAGTTCTTACAGGGGGACGGGCGAGCAGTACTTC. Translating it yields CASSSYRGTGEQYF.

The CDR3 spells CASSSGTSGFYSYNEQFF. The CDR3 nucleotides are TGTGCCAGCAGCTCAGGGACTAGCGGGTTTTACTCCTACAATGAGCAGTTCTTC. The genes are TRBV7-9 and TRBJ2-1, with 12 bases that match TRBD2. CDR3 length equals 18 residues. V dropped 4 bases and J dropped 0; count of bases not matched to a gene: 7. The V gene's germline CDR1 is SEHNR and CDR2 FQNEAQ (reference sequence).

The chain employs TRBV27 and TRBJ1-1, with D perhaps matching TRBD1 (6 bases). Germline V gives CDR1 MNHEY, CDR2 SMNVEV (reference sequence). Trimming cost V 6 bases and J 3 bases, with 14 bases left between them. CDR3 size: 14 residues. This CDR3 reads CASSKTPGDTEAFF. Here the CDR3 DNA reads TGTGCCAGCAGCAAGACCCCAGGGGACACTGAAGCTTTCTTT.

The CDR3 coding sequence is TGTGCCAGCAGTGAAGGGCTCAATGAGCAGTTCTTC. This codes for CASSEGLNEQFF. V usage is TRBV2 and J usage is TRBJ2-1; D remains unclear. Germline V gene data show CDR1 as SNHLY and CDR2 as FYNNEI. Trimming removed 1 base at V and 6 bases at J, with 4 bases between. The CDR3 contains 12 residues.

This clone showed up just a few times. The chain carries TRBV2 and TRBJ2-7, with no clear D. In germline, CDR1 is SNHLY, CDR2 FYNNEI. Trimming shortened V by 2 bases and J by 3 bases, and 11 bases separated the two germline ends. The CDR3 runs 14 residues. CDR3 region: CASSESSGYYEQYF. CDR3 bases: TGTGCCAGCAGTGAAAGCTCCGGTTACTACGAGCAGTACTTC. Full variable domain (missing parts from reference TRBV2 and TRBJ2-7): EPEVTQTPSHQVTQMGQEVILRCVPISNHLYFYWYRQILGQKVEFLVSFYNNEISEKSEIFDDQFSVERPDGSNFTLKIRSTKLEDSAMYFCASSESSGYYEQYFGPGTRLTVT.

The rearrangement uses TRBV10-2 and TRBJ2-5, with a tentative D call TRBD1 (6 bases). The CDR3 is made up of 14 amino acids. With 0 bases removed from V and 5 bases from J, the gap between germline ends came to 10 bases. Germline V gene data show CDR1 as WSHSY and CDR2 as SAAADI. The CDR3 coding sequence is TGCGCCAGCAGTGAGTCGGGGGCTCGGGAGACCCAGTACTTC. This encodes CASSESGARETQYF.

The chain links TRBV2 to TRBJ2-7, with 8 bases that match TRBD1. Per the germline V gene, CDR1 is SNHLY and CDR2 is FYNNEI. The CDR3 totals 12 residues. Trimming removed 6 bases from V and 5 bases from J; junction bases left unmatched: 3. The CDR3 DNA is TGTGCCAGCAGACGACAGGGGCACGAGCAGTACTTC. Its protein is CASRRQGHEQYF.

The V and J genes are TRBV25-1 and TRBJ2-2, with TRBD2 identical over 9 bases. The ends lost 5 bases at V and 0 bases at J; junction bases unmatched: 7. The CDR3 is made up of 17 amino acids. From germline, CDR1 is MGHDK and CDR2 SYGVNS. CDR3 DNA sequence: TGTGCCAGCAGTATGATAAGCGGGGGGCCGAACACCGGGGAGCTGTTTTTT. Its translation is CASSMISGGPNTGELFF. Drawing the rest from reference TRBV25-1 and TRBJ2-2, the complete variable domain is EADIYQTPRYLVIGTGKKITLECSQTMGHDKMYWYQQDPGMELHLIHYSYGVNSTEKGDLSSESTVSRIRTEHFPLTLESARPSHTSQYLCASSMISGGPNTGELFFGEGSRLTVL.

The chain carries TRBV29-1 and TRBJ2-7; TRBD1 matches 8 bases. This CDR3 contains 13 residues. V lost 4 bases to trimming and J lost 4 bases; unmatched junction nucleotides: 6. Germline-derived CDR1 and CDR2 are SQVTM and ANQGSEA. The CDR3 DNA follows: TGCAGCGTTGGCCAGGGGGCGAATTACGAGCAGTACTTC. This encodes CSVGQGANYEQYF.

This chain joins TRBV18 and TRBJ1-5; D not resolved. Trimming took 4 bases from V and 5 from J, leaving 15 bases between them. This CDR3 contains 15 residues. Germline CDR1 KGHSH, CDR2 LQKENI. The CDR3 sequence: CASSLTGIRDQPQHF. The CDR3 nucleotides read TGTGCCAGCTCACTCACGGGGATTCGAGATCAGCCCCAGCATTTT.

This clone was counted only a few times. The rearrangement joins TRBV6-5 to TRBJ2-7; no clear D. The CDR3 is 13 residues long. Trimming took 0 bases from V and 3 from J, leaving 6 bases between them. Germline V gene data show CDR1 as MNHEY and CDR2 as SVGAGI. CDR3 bases: TGTGCCAGCAGTTACTCGAGTAGCTACGAGCAGTACTTC. Translation: CASSYSSSYEQYF.

The chain has TRBV6-6 and TRBJ2-1; 9 nucleotides match TRBD1. Looked up from germline, CDR1 is MNHNY and CDR2 is SVGAGI (reference sequence). J lost 7 bases, V lost 8 bases, and 12 bases had no gene match. This CDR3 has 15 amino acids. The CDR3 protein is CASYFRDREVNEQFF. The DNA of the CDR3 is TGTGCCAGCTATTTCCGGGACAGGGAGGTTAATGAGCAGTTCTTC.

The genes are TRBV2 and TRBJ2-1; D not certain. Trimming cost V 7 bases and J 9 bases, with 10 bases left between them. Germline V gene data show CDR1 as SNHLY and CDR2 as FYNNEI. The CDR3 sequence is 11 residues long. The CDR3: CASTTTFEQFF. CDR3 DNA sequence: TGTGCCAGCACAACTACTTTTGAGCAGTTCTTC.

Points on this clone: Its ends do not fully match the called genes, so a read error is possible. The V and J genes are TRBV11-3 and TRBJ2-1, with 7 positions matching TRBD2. The germline CDR1 and CDR2 sequences are SGHNT and YENEEA. This CDR3 spans 14 amino acids. The CDR3 sequence is CASSLAGLYNEQLF. The CDR3 bases are TGTGCCAGCAGCTTAGCGGGACTATACAATGAGCAGCTCTTC. The complete variable domain, with remaining parts taken from reference TRBV11-3 and TRBJ2-1, reads EAGVVQSPRYKIIEKKQPVAFWCNPISGHNTLYWYLQNLGQGPELLIRYENEEAVDDSQLPKDRFSAERLKGVDSTLKIQPAELGDSAVYLCASSLAGLYNEQLFGPGTRLTVL.

This clone was picked up one time. One end of the junction fails to match germline, which may point to a read error. The chain has TRBV6-1 and TRBJ2-5; 11 bases map to TRBD2. This CDR3 region has 15 residues. From germline, CDR1 is MNHNS and CDR2 SASEGT. CDR3 coding DNA: TGTGCCAGCAGTCGACTAGCGGGGAGCCAAGAGGCCCAGTACTTC. Amino acids: CASSRLAGSQEAQYF.

The chain has TRBV23-1 and TRBJ2-7; D not certain. TRBV23-1 is noted as an ORF with a role that remains uncertain. V lost 3 bases, J lost 1 base, and 13 bases lay in between. This CDR3 is built from 15 residues. Written as DNA, the CDR3 is TGCGCCAGCAGTCAGTGCAGGCCGTCTTCCTACGAGCAGTACTTC. Translated: CASSQCRPSSYEQYF.

The gene calls are TRBV14 and TRBJ2-3; 9 nucleotides match TRBD2. Germline trimming cut 0 bases from V and 8 bases from J; bases unmatched to any gene: 6. Per the germline V gene, CDR1 is SGHDN and CDR2 is FVKESK. The CDR3 totals 15 residues. The CDR3 loop reads CASSQDWSGGRTQYF. CDR3 bases: TGTGCCAGCAGCCAAGATTGGAGCGGGGGGCGTACGCAGTATTTT.

The chain recombines TRBV7-2 with TRBJ2-7, with unresolved D. The germline gives CDR1 SGHTA, CDR2 FQGNSA. V dropped 2 bases and J dropped 3 bases, with 8 bases sitting between them. The CDR3 spans 13 residues. The CDR3 protein is CASSLPGLYEQYF. CDR3 DNA: TGTGCCAGCAGCTTACCAGGCCTCTACGAGCAGTACTTC.

The rearrangement links TRBV2 to TRBJ2-7; D might be TRBD1 (5 bases). CDR3 length equals 13 residues. Trimming removed 7 bases from V and 0 bases from J, with 10 bases in between. Per germline, CDR1 SNHLY and CDR2 FYNNEI. The CDR3: CASNRQLSYEQYF. The CDR3 nucleotides are TGTGCCAGCAATAGACAGCTCTCCTACGAGCAGTACTTC.

The chain couples TRBV4-3 to TRBJ1-4; possibly TRBD1 for D (5 bases). The ends were cut back, 1 base at V and 8 bases at J, with 14 bases in the middle. Germline V lookup: CDR1 LGHNA, CDR2 YSLEER. The CDR3 is 15 amino acids. As DNA, the CDR3 is TGCGCCAGCAGCCAAGTATCCAGGGCAGGGGAAAAACTGTTTTTT. It specifies CASSQVSRAGEKLFF.

This chain links TRBV29-1 with TRBJ2-5; perhaps TRBD2 as D (7 bases). Looked up from germline, CDR1 is SQVTM and CDR2 is ANQGSEA. The ends were cut back, 6 bases at V and 2 bases at J, with 19 bases in the middle. CDR3 length: 15 amino acids. CDR3 sequence (DNA): TGCAGCGTCATCACATGGGAGGGGGGACAAGAGACCCAGTACTTC. Translating it yields CSVITWEGGQETQYF.